This entry describes one TCR beta chain. Its specificity is not known. Germline V CDR1 and CDR2: LNHNV, YYDKDF (reference sequence). V lost 0 bases and J 5 bases, leaving 14 bases between the germline ends. This CDR3 spans 15 amino acids. The data originate from a study of T cells after yellow fever vaccination. Study-level findings and limits: Any FACS-sorted repertoire could hold abundant clonotypes that contaminate it from the bulk population.

TCRdb re-analysed the 5' RACE reads in MiXCR, keeping a single row per CDR3 protein. Of roughly 500,000 distinct CDR3 sequences in the sample, under 25% are singletons; the top ten hold roughly an eighth. The material was PBMCs, obtained 15 days after the yellow fever booster vaccination. V and J are TRBV15 and TRBJ2-7, with D perhaps matching TRBD1 (6 bases). The TCR was taken from a man aged 25-40 years who received the YFV17D yellow fever vaccine. In nucleotides, the CDR3 is TGTGCCACCAGCAGAGAGTCAGGGGAAAGGAACGAGCAGTACTTC. It is translated as CATSRESGERNEQYF.